This T cell receptor (beta chain) was documented in a study of blood T cell repertoires in COVID-19. Study as a whole: Samples taken during acute and convalescent COVID-19 were collected in the United States, Italy and Spain. From T cells, B-cell-depleted T cells, or PBMCs came the material, which was cDNA or gDNA.

The data were produced by immunoSEQ multiplex PCR, yet TCRdb's version contains in-frame clones alone and is incomplete. The sample yields 150,000 to 250,000 clones, roughly 80% seen once. This CDR3 region has 13 residues. The V segment lost 7 bases and the J segment 5 bases; nucleotides outside the gene matches: 9. Looked up from germline, CDR1 is SQVTM and CDR2 is ANQGSEA. Participant age was roughly 18 to 90 years, and participants resided in roughly 25 US areas. Recovered participants had two consecutive negative NP/OP PCR tests, healthcare professional clearance, or symptom resolution. The chain recombines TRBV29-1 with TRBJ1-1, with TRBD1 matching over 8 bases. Sample: PBMCs or T cells enriched from blood (not recorded which). The source is a man aged 35-49 years who had recovered from COVID-19. CDR3 DNA sequence: TGCAGCGCCCAGACAGGGGATGAAACTGAAGCTTTCTTT. Protein sequence: CSAQTGDETEAFF. The full variable domain, with the rest looked up from reference TRBV29-1 and TRBJ1-1, is SAVISQKPSRDICQRGTSLTIQCQVDSQVTMMFWYRQQPGQSLTLIATANQGSEATYESGFVIDKFPISRPNLTFSTLTVSNMSPEDSSIYLCSAQTGDETEAFFGQGTRLTVV.